Reported below is one T cell receptor (beta chain). What it recognizes is unknown. This sample was included in a study of cytomegalovirus exposure and HLA in healthy donors. Profiling relied on immunoSEQ multiplex PCR, and the TCRdb table lists in-frame clones only, not all of them. The data contain roughly 60,000 clones, approximately 96% of them singletons. Regarding the study as a whole: Confirmation in vitro established that three CMV-associated chains were specific for CMV antigens.

The germline V and J ends were trimmed by 2 bases and 3 bases, with 16 bases remaining between them. This CDR3 is 16 amino acids long. Per germline, CDR1 KGHSH and CDR2 LQKENI. This receptor was taken from a man between 18 and 29 years old in good health and CMV-seronegative. This sequence joins TRBV18 and TRBJ2-5; a possible D gene is TRBD1 (6 bases). Sequenced sample: PBMCs. The CDR3 bases are TGTGCCAGCTCACCAATAAGGGACATTGAAAAAGAGACCCAGTACTTC. Translating it yields CASSPIRDIEKETQYF.